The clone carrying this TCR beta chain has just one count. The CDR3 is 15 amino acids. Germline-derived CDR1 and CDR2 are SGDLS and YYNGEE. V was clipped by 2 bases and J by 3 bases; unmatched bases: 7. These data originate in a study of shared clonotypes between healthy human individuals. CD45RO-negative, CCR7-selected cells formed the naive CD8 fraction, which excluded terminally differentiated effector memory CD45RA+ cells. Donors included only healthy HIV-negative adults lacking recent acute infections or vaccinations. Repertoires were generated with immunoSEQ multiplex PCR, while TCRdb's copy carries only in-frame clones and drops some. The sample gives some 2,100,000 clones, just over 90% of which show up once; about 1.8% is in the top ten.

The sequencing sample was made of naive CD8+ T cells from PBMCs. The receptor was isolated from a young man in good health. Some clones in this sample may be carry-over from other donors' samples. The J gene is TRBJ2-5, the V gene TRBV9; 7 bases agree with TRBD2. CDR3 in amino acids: CASSVAGVPKETQYF. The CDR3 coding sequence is TGTGCCAGCAGCGTGGCGGGAGTCCCTAAAGAGACCCAGTACTTC.